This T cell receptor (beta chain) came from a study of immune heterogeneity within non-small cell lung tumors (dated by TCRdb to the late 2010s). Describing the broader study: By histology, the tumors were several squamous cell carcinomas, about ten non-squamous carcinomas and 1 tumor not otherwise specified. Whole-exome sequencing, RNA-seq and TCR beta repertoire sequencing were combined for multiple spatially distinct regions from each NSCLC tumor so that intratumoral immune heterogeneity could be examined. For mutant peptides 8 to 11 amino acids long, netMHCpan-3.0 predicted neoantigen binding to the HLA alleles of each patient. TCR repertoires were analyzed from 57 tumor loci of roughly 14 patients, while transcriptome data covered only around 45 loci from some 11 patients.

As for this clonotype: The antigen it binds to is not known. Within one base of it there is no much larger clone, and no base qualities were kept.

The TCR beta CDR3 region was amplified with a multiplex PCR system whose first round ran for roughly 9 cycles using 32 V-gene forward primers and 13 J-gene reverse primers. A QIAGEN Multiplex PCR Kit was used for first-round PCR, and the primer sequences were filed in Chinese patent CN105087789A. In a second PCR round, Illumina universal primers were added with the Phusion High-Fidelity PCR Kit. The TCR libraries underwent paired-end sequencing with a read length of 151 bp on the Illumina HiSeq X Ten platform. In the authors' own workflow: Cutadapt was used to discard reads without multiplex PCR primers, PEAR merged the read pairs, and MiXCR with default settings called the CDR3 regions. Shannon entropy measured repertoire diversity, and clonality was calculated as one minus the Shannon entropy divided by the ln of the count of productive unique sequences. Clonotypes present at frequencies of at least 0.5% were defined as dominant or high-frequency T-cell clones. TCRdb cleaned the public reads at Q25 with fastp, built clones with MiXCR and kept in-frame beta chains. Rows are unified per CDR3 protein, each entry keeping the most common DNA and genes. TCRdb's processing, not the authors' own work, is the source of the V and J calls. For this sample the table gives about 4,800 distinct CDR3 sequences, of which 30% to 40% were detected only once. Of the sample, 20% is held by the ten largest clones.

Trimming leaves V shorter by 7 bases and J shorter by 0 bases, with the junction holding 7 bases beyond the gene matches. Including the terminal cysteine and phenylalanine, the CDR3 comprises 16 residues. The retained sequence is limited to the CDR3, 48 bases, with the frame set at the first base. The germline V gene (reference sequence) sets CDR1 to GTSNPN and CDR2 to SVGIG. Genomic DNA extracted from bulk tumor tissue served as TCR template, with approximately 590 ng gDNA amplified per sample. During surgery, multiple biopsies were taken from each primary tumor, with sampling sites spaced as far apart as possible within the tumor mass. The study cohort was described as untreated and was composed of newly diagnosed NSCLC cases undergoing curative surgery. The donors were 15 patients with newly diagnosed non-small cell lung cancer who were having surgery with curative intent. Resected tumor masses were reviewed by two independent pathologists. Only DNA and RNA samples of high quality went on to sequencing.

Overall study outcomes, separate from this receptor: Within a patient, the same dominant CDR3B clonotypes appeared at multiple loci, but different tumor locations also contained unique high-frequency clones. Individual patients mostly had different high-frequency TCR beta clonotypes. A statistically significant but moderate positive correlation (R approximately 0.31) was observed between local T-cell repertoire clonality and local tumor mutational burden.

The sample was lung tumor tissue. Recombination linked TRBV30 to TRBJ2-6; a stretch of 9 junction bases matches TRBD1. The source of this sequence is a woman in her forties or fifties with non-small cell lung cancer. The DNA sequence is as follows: TGTGCCTCAGGACAGGGGACAAACTCTGGGGCCAACGTCCTGACTTTC. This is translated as CASGQGTNSGANVLTF.